This paragraph reports one T cell receptor beta chain. Under the authors' procedure: Amplification of reference gene primers was used by the study to estimate nucleated cell counts. TCRdb keeps only in-frame clones here, not all; method: immunoSEQ multiplex PCR. The D gene and trimming were derived from the DNA, and the V and J assignments and clone size from that table. This table has approximately 120,000 clones, roughly 90% appearing once. This entry belongs to a study of blood T cell repertoires in COVID-19. Study-wide background: Samples taken during acute and convalescent COVID-19 were collected in the United States, Italy and Spain. Sources were T cells, B-cell-depleted T cells, or PBMCs; the material itself was cDNA or gDNA.

The length of the CDR3 is 13 residues. V trimming: 4 bases; J trimming: 8 bases; junction bases outside the gene matches: 7. The germline gives CDR1 SGHNT, CDR2 YYREEE (reference sequence). The rearrangement uses TRBV5-4 and TRBJ1-2, with 8 bases lining up with TRBD1. The specimen sequenced was peripheral blood. This clonotype originated in a woman older than 75 with acute or convalescent COVID-19. The chain's CDR3 is CASSVDRVGGYTF. Written as DNA, the CDR3 is TGTGCCAGCAGCGTGGACAGGGTCGGCGGCTACACCTTC.